This T cell receptor (beta chain) was sequenced in a study of T cell repertoires in cytomegalovirus infection. MiXCR, applied by TCRdb to the reads, yields one record per CDR3 protein. Seen here are around 130,000 distinct CDR3 sequences, less than 9.5% observed once, and the top ten hold roughly a tenth. V dropped 2 bases and J dropped 2 bases, with 6 bases sitting between them. Germline assignment: CDR1 MNHEY and CDR2 SVGEGT. The CDR3 extends over 13 amino acids. Ten or more counts support this clonotype. Sequences were obtained from PBMCs. The TCR originated in a human donor in good health (CMV status not recorded). Some clones in this sample may be carry-over from other donors' samples. The V call is TRBV6-2 or TRBV6-3, the J call TRBJ1-1; D call uncertain. The CDR3 nucleotides read TGTGCCAGCAGTTACACTCCAAACACTGAAGCTTTCTTT. It is translated as CASSYTPNTEAFF.